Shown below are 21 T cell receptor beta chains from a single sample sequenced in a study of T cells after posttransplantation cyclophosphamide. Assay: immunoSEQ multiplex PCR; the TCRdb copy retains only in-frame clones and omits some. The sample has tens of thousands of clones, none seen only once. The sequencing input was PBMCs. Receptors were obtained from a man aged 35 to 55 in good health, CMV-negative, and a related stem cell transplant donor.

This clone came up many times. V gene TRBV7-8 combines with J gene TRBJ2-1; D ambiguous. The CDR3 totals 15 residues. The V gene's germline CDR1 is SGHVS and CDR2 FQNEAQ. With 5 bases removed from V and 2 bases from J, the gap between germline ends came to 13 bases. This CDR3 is CASSPIAAAYNEQFF. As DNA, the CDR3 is TGTGCCAGCAGCCCCATTGCGGCGGCCTACAATGAGCAGTTCTTC.

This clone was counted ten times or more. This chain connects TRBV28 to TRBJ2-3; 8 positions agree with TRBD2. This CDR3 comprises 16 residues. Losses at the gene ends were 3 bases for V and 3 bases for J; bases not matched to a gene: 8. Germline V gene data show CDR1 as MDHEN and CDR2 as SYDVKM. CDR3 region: CASSFSFSGKTDTQYF. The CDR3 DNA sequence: TGTGCCAGCAGTTTTTCCTTTAGCGGGAAAACAGATACGCAGTATTTT.

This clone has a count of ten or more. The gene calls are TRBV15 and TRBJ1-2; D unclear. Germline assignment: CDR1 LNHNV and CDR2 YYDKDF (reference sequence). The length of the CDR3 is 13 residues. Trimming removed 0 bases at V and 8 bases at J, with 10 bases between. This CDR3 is CATSRDSGIGYTF. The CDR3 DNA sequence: TGTGCCACCAGCAGAGATTCAGGCATAGGCTACACCTTC.

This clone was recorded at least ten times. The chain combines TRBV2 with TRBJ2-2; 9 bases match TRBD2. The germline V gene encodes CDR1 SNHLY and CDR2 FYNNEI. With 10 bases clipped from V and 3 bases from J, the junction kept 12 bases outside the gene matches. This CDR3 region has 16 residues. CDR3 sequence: CATPGSSGRDTGELFF. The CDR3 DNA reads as TGTGCCACACCAGGGAGTAGCGGGAGAGACACCGGGGAGCTGTTTTTT.

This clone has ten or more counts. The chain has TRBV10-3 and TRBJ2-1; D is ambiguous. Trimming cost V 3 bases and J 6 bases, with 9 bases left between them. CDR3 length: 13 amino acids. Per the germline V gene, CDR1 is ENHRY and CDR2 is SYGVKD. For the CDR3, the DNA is TGTGCCATCAGTGAAGTTTCTAGCAATGAGCAGTTCTTC. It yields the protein CAISEVSSNEQFF.

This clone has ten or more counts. CDR3 nucleotide sequence: TGTGCCAGCAGTTCCCGGGACAGATACTTCTATGGCTACACCTTC. This sequence encodes CASSSRDRYFYGYTF. The rearrangement uses TRBV28 and TRBJ1-2; TRBD1 matches at 7 bases. Per the germline V gene, CDR1 is MDHEN and CDR2 is SYDVKM. CDR3 length equals 15 residues. V gave up 4 bases and J gave up 4 bases; unmatched junction bases: 9.

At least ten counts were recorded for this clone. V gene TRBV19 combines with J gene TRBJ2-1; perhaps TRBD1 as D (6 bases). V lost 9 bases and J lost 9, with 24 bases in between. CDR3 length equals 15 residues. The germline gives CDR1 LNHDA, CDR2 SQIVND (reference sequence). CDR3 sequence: CASQATRDTRGEQFF. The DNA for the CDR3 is TGTGCCAGCCAAGCGACCCGGGACACCCGAGGTGAGCAGTTCTTC.

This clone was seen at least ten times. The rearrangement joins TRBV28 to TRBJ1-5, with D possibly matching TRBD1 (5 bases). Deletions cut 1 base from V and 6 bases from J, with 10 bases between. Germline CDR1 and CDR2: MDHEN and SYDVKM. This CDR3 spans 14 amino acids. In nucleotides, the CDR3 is TGTGCCAGCAGTTTATCATCGGGGGTTCAGCCCCAGCATTTT. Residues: CASSLSSGVQPQHF. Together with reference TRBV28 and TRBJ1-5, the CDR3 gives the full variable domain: DVKVTQSSRYLVKRTGEKVFLECVQDMDHENMFWYRQDPGLGLRLIYFSYDVKMKEKGDIPEGYSVSREKKERFSLILESASTNQTSMYLCASSLSSGVQPQHFGDGTRLSIL.

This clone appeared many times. As DNA, the CDR3 is TGTGCCAGCCTCAGGGTTAGTGAGCAGTTCTTC. Amino acids: CASLRVSEQFF. The gene calls are TRBV2 and TRBJ2-1; TRBD1 is a possible D gene (5 bases). Trimming stripped 8 bases from V and 9 bases from J, with 11 bases between. The germline CDR1 and CDR2 sequences are SNHLY and FYNNEI. CDR3 length: 11 residues. The full variable domain, completed using reference TRBV2 and TRBJ2-1, is EPEVTQTPSHQVTQMGQEVILRCVPISNHLYFYWYRQILGQKVEFLVSFYNNEISEKSEIFDDQFSVERPDGSNFTLKIRSTKLEDSAMYFCASLRVSEQFFGPGTRLTVL.

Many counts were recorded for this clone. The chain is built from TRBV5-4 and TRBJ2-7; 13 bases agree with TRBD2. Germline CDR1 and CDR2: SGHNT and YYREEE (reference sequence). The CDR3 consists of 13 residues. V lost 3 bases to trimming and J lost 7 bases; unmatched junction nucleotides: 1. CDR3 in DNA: TGTGCCAGCAGCTCGGGACTAGCGGGGGAGCAGTACTTC. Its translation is CASSSGLAGEQYF.

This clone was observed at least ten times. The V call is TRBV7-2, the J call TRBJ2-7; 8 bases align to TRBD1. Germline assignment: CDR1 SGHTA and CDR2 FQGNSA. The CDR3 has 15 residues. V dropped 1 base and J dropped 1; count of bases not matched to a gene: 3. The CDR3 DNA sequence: TGTGCCAGCAGCTTAGGAGACAGGGGTTCCTACGAGCAGTACTTC. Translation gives CASSLGDRGSYEQYF.

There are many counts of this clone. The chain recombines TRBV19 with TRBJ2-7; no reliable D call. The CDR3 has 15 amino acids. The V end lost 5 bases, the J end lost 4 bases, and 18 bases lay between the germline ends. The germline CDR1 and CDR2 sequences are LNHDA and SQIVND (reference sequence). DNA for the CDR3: TGTGCCAGTAGTCCCCGCGAAGCCAACCGGTACGAGCAGTACTTC. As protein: CASSPREANRYEQYF.

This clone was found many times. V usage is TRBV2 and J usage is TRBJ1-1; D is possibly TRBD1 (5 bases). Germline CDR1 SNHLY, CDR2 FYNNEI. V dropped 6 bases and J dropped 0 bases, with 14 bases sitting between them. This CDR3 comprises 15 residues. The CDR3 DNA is TGTGCCAGCAGCACCCTCGGGGGGGTGAACACTGAAGCTTTCTTT. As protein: CASSTLGGVNTEAFF. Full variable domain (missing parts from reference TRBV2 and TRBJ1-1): EPEVTQTPSHQVTQMGQEVILRCVPISNHLYFYWYRQILGQKVEFLVSFYNNEISEKSEIFDDQFSVERPDGSNFTLKIRSTKLEDSAMYFCASSTLGGVNTEAFFGQGTRLTVV.

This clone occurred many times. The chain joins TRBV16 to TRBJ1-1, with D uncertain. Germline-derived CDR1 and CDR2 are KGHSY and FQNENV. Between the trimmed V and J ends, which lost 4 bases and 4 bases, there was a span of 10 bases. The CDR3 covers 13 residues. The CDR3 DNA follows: TGTGCCAGCAGCCGAGCGTACACCACTGAAGCTTTCTTT. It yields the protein CASSRAYTTEAFF.

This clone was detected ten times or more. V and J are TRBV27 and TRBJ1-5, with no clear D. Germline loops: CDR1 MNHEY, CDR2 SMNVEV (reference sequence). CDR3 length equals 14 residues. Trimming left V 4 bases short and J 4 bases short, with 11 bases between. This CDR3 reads CASSWGGGNQPQHF. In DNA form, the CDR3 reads TGTGCCAGCAGTTGGGGAGGCGGAAATCAGCCCCAGCATTTT.

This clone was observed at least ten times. Here the CDR3 reads CASSISTGSSYEQYF. For the CDR3, the DNA is TGTGCCAGCAGCATTTCGACAGGGTCCTCCTACGAGCAGTACTTC. The V call is TRBV9, the J call TRBJ2-7; 7 bases match TRBD1. The CDR3 covers 15 residues. Trimming took 4 bases from V and 0 from J; bases not matched to a gene: 7. Germline values: CDR1 SGDLS, CDR2 YYNGEE.

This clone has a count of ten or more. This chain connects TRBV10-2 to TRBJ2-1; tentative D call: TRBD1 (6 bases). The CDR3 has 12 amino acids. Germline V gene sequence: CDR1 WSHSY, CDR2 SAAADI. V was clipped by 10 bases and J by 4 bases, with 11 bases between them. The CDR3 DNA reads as TGCGCCACCGGGACACAGTACAATGAGCAGTTCTTC. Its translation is CATGTQYNEQFF.

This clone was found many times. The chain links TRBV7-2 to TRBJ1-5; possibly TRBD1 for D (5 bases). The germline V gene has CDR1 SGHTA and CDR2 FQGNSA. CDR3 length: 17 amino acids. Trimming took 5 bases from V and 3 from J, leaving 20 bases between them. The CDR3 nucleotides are TGTGCCAGCAGCGAAGACAGTACCCGAGAGATCAATCAGCCCCAGCATTTT. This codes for CASSEDSTREINQPQHF.

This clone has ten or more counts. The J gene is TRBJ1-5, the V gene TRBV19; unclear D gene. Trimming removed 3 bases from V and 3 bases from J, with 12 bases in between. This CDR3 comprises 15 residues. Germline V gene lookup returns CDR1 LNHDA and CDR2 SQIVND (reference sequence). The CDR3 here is CASSMDGLLNQPQHF. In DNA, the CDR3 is TGTGCCAGTAGTATGGACGGACTCCTCAATCAGCCCCAGCATTTT.

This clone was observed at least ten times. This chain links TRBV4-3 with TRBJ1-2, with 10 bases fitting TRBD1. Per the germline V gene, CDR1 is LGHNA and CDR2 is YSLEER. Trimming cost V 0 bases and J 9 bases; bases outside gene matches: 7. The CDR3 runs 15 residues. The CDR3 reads CASSQERQGAGSYTF. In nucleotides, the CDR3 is TGCGCCAGCAGCCAAGAGAGACAGGGGGCTGGGAGCTACACCTTC.

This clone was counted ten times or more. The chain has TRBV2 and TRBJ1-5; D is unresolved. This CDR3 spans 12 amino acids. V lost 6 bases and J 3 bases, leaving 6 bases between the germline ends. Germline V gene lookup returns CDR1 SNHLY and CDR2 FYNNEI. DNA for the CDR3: TGTGCCAGCAGACTCTACAATCAGCCCCAGCATTTT. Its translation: CASRLYNQPQHF.